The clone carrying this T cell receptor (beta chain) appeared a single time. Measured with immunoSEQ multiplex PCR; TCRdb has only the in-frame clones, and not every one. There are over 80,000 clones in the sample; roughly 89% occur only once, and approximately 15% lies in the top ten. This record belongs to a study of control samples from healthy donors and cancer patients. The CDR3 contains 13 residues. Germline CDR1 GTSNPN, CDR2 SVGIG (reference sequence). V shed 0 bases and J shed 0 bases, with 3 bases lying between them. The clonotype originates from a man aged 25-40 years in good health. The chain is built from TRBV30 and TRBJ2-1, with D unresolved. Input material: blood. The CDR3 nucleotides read TGTGCCTGGAGTGTAGTCTCCTACAATGAGCAGTTCTTC. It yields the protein CAWSVVSYNEQFF. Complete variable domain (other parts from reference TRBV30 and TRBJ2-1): SQTIHQWPATLVQPVGSPLSLECTVEGTSNPNLYWYRQAAGRGLQLLFYSVGIGQISSEVPQNLSASRPQDRQFILSSKKLLLSDSGFYLCAWSVVSYNEQFFGPGTRLTVL.